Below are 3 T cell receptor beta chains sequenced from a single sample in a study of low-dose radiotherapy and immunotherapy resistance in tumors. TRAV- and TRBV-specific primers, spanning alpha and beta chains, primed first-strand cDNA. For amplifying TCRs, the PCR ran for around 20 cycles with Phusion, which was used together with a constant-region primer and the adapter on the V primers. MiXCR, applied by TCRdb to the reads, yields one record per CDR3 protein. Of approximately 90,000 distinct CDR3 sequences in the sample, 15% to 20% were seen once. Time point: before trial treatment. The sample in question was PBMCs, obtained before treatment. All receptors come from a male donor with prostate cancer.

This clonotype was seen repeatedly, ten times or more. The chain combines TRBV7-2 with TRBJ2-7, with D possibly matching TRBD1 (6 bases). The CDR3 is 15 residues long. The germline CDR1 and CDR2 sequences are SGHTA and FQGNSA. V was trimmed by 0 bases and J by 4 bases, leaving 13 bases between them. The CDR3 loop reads CASSLAIGGKYEQYF. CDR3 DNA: TGTGCCAGCAGCTTAGCAATAGGGGGAAAGTACGAGCAGTACTTC.

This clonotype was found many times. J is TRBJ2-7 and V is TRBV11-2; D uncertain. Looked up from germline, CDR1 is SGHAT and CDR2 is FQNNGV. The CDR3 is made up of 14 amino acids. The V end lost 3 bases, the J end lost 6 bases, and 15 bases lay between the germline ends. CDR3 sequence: CASSFVRALSEQYF. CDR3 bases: TGTGCCAGCAGCTTTGTCCGGGCCCTTAGCGAGCAGTACTTC.

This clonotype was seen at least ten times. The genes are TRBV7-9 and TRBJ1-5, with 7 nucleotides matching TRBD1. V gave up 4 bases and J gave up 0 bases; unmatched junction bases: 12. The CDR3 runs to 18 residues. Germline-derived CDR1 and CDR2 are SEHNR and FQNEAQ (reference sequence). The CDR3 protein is CASSSGTALIDSNQPQHF. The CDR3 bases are TGTGCCAGCAGCTCGGGGACAGCTCTAATAGATAGCAATCAGCCCCAGCATTTT. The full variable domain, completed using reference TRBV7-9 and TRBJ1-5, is DTGVSQNPRHKITKRGQNVTFRCDPISEHNRLYWYRQTLGQGPEFLTYFQNEAQLEKSRLLSDRFSAERPKGSFSTLEIQRTEQGDSAMYLCASSSGTALIDSNQPQHFGDGTRLSIL.